This TCR beta chain was recovered during a study of lymphopenia after photon versus proton radiotherapy. Study outcomes and limitations: Oligoclonal CD8+ Temra expansion after nadir drove photon patients' diversity drop. Photon-treated patients lost naive T cells and TCR diversity; proton-treated stayed stable.

To note about this clone: What it binds is not known.

Per the germline V gene, CDR1 is SGDLS and CDR2 is YYNGEE. This CDR3 comprises 14 residues. J gave up 6 bases and V 1 base, and 5 bases lay outside the gene matches. Assay used: immunoSEQ multiplex PCR; TCRdb lists only in-frame clones, some missing. The data show about 18,000 clones, 75% to 85% seen once. The chain has TRBV9 and TRBJ1-2, with TRBD1 identical over 8 bases. This specimen was peripheral blood, taken from a patient treated with proton-based radiotherapy. This clonotype was obtained from a man between 70 and 80 years old with pancreatic cancer. The CDR3 is CASSVTGQGNGYTF. The CDR3 DNA follows: TGTGCCAGCAGCGTAACTGGACAGGGAAATGGCTACACCTTC.